Below, 8 T cell receptor beta chains from the same sample are listed, as sequenced in a study of blood T cell repertoires in COVID-19. Libraries were prepared by immunoSEQ multiplex PCR; TCRdb keeps only in-frame clonotypes and omits some of them. The sample carries roughly 42,000 clones, 88% recorded once. Sequenced: peripheral blood. The receptors here all came from a human donor in a cohort sampled during active COVID-19.

The chain carries TRBV19 and TRBJ2-1, with D perhaps matching TRBD2 (5 bases). CDR3 length equals 15 residues. CDR1 LNHDA and CDR2 SQIVND come from the germline V gene (reference sequence). V shed 7 bases and J shed 2 bases, with 15 bases lying between them. The CDR3 loop reads CASTLRANTYNEQFF. As DNA, the CDR3 is TGTGCCAGTACCTTGAGGGCGAACACCTACAATGAGCAGTTCTTC. The full variable domain, rest sourced from reference TRBV19 and TRBJ2-1, is DGGITQSPKYLFRKEGQNVTLSCEQNLNHDAMYWYRQDPGQGLRLIYYSQIVNDFQKGDIAEGYSVSREKKESFPLTVTSAQKNPTAFYLCASTLRANTYNEQFFGPGTRLTVL.

The chain uses TRBV5-1 and TRBJ1-1, with a possible D match to TRBD1 (5 bases). This CDR3 has 14 residues. V dropped 4 bases and J dropped 4 bases, with 14 bases sitting between them. Germline V CDR1 and CDR2: SGHRS, YFSETQ. CDR3 region: CASSGQGQGTEAFF. CDR3 nucleotides: TGCGCCAGCAGCGGGCAGGGTCAGGGCACTGAAGCTTTCTTT.

V usage is TRBV5-6 and J usage is TRBJ2-3; no reliable D call. Germline V CDR1 and CDR2: SGHDT, YYEEEE. Trimming took 0 bases from V and 5 from J, leaving 4 bases between them. The CDR3 sequence is 12 residues long. The CDR3 bases are TGTGCCAGCAGCTTGGGAGGAGATACGCAGTATTTT. Amino acids: CASSLGGDTQYF.

This clone has a handful of counts. The chain joins TRBV4-2 to TRBJ1-5, with D possibly being TRBD1 (5 bases). V was pared by 0 bases and J by 2 bases, with 8 bases between. The CDR3 runs to 15 residues. The germline gives CDR1 LGHNA, CDR2 YNFKEQ. The CDR3 DNA follows: TGTGCCAGCAGCCAAGAACGACAGCGCAATCAGCCCCAGCATTTT. This translates into CASSQERQRNQPQHF.

This clone is a singleton in its sample. The chain carries TRBV6-5 and TRBJ1-1; the D is unclear. The germline V and J ends were trimmed by 2 bases and 3 bases, with 4 bases remaining between them. Germline CDR1 reads MNHEY; CDR2 reads SVGAGI. The CDR3 contains 12 residues. CDR3 DNA sequence: TGTGCCAGCAGTTACCGGGACACTGAAGCTTTCTTT. Its protein is CASSYRDTEAFF.

This chain connects TRBV5-1 to TRBJ2-5, with TRBD1 matching 7 bases. Germline trimming cut 2 bases from V and 5 bases from J; bases unmatched to any gene: 6. Germline CDR1 is SGHRS and CDR2 is YFSETQ. This CDR3 comprises 14 residues. The CDR3 sequence is CASSFRQGSETQYF. DNA for the CDR3: TGCGCCAGCAGCTTCCGACAGGGCAGTGAGACCCAGTACTTC.

The chain links TRBV5-1 to TRBJ1-5; no clear D gene. CDR1 and CDR2 (germline): SGHRS, YFSETQ. Between the trimmed V and J ends, which lost 0 bases and 2 bases, there was a span of 12 bases. The CDR3 length is 16 residues. CDR3 nucleotide sequence: TGCGCCAGCAGCTTGGATCCCGGGGTTGGCAATCAGCCCCAGCATTTT. Translation: CASSLDPGVGNQPQHF.

This clone is medium-sized within its sample. The rearrangement joins TRBV9 to TRBJ1-4; a weak D match, TRBD1 (5 bases). Germline CDR1 and CDR2: SGDLS and YYNGEE. Trimming took off 4 bases at V and 3 bases at J, with 13 bases between the two ends. This CDR3 has 15 residues. The CDR3 sequence is CASSPEGEANEKLFF. The CDR3, as DNA: TGTGCCAGCAGCCCCGAAGGGGAGGCTAATGAAAAACTGTTTTTT.